This T cell receptor (beta chain) was sequenced for a study of T cell responses to AZD1222 COVID-19 vaccine. Overall study: Researchers grouped second doses given at about 4 or about 12 weeks into one pool.

Sequencing used immunoSEQ multiplex PCR; TCRdb keeps in-frame clones, though not all of them. In the table there are about 140,000 clones, approximately 91% of which are singletons. CDR3 length: 8 residues. CDR1 DFQATT and CDR2 SNEGSKA come from the germline V gene (reference sequence). A remark on this clone: A junction boundary mismatches the germline segment, possibly from a read error.

The TCR was taken from an adult in good health. The specimen was peripheral blood, collected on day 0 of AZD1222 vaccination. The chain carries TRBV20-1 and TRBJ2-3; D is perhaps TRBD2 (6 bases). CDR3 loop: CSAPPGGF. The CDR3 coding sequence is TGCAGTGCCCCCCCTGGGGGGTTT.